What follows are 29 T cell receptor beta chains derived from one specimen sequenced in a study of shared clonotypes between healthy human individuals. TCRdb's copy holds only in-frame clones and misses some; the assay was immunoSEQ multiplex PCR. This table has 2,500,000 or so clones, 93% appearing once. Sequenced sample: naive CD4+ T cells from PBMCs. Subset noted: CD45RA+ positively selected. The receptor set was obtained from a man between 18 and 29 years old in good health. Some clones in this sample may be carry-over from other donors' samples.

The V gene is TRBV9, the J gene TRBJ1-2; possibly TRBD1 for D (6 bases). V dropped 0 bases and J dropped 5 bases, with 11 bases sitting between them. The germline V gene encodes CDR1 SGDLS and CDR2 YYNGEE. This CDR3 has 14 amino acids. CDR3 sequence (DNA): TGTGCCAGCAGCGTAGATCCAGGGGTATATGGCTACACCTTC. Translating it yields CASSVDPGVYGYTF.

The chain joins TRBV28 to TRBJ2-1, with D maybe TRBD2 (6 bases). V was clipped by 1 base and J by 2 bases, with 9 bases between them. Germline V gene sequence: CDR1 MDHEN, CDR2 SYDVKM. This CDR3 comprises 15 residues. The CDR3 sequence is CASSLSSGAYNEQFF. CDR3 sequence (DNA): TGTGCCAGCAGTTTATCGTCGGGGGCCTACAATGAGCAGTTCTTC.

The chain links TRBV6-5 to TRBJ1-2; no definite D call. The germline V and J ends were trimmed by 7 bases and 2 bases, with 11 bases remaining between them. Germline CDR1 reads MNHEY; CDR2 reads SVGAGI. This CDR3 is 13 amino acids long. CDR3 residues: CASKASFNYGYTF. CDR3 coding DNA: TGTGCCAGCAAAGCGTCGTTCAACTATGGCTACACCTTC.

The chain has TRBV7-2 and TRBJ2-5, with TRBD2 as a possible D gene (5 bases). V shed 0 bases and J shed 5 bases, with 13 bases lying between them. Germline CDR1 and CDR2: SGHTA and FQGNSA. The CDR3 sequence is 15 residues long. CDR3 region: CASSLARRGAETQYF. In DNA, the CDR3 is TGTGCCAGCAGCTTAGCGCGTCGGGGAGCGGAGACCCAGTACTTC.

V gene TRBV30 combines with J gene TRBJ2-4; 9 nucleotides match TRBD2. The CDR3 has 18 residues. V shed 1 base and J 4 bases; nucleotides not matched to a gene: 14. In germline, CDR1 is GTSNPN, CDR2 SVGIG (reference sequence). CDR3 sequence: CAWSGKEGRREGKNIQYF. CDR3 in DNA: TGTGCCTGGAGTGGGAAAGAGGGAAGGCGGGAGGGTAAAAACATTCAGTACTTC.

To note about this clone: The sample carries other DNA sequences with the same CDR3. The chain has TRBV29-1 and TRBJ1-1, with D hard to call. There are 13 residues in the CDR3. Germline-derived CDR1 and CDR2 are SQVTM and ANQGSEA. V was shortened by 1 base and J by 0 bases, with 6 bases between the two germline ends. CDR3 DNA sequence: TGCAGCGTTGAAGGGCGGATGAACACTGAAGCTTTCTTT. Translation gives CSVEGRMNTEAFF.

V and J are TRBV9 and TRBJ2-7, with 9 bases lining up with TRBD2. CDR3 size: 18 residues. V lost 0 bases to trimming and J lost 0 bases; unmatched junction nucleotides: 10. Per germline, CDR1 SGDLS and CDR2 YYNGEE. The CDR3 coding sequence is TGTGCCAGCAGCGTAGAAGGTAGCGGGGGTGGGGACTCCTACGAGCAGTACTTC. Translating gives CASSVEGSGGGDSYEQYF.

The chain combines TRBV27 with TRBJ1-2; 7 bases map to TRBD1. The V gene's germline CDR1 is MNHEY and CDR2 SMNVEV (reference sequence). This CDR3 comprises 13 residues. J was trimmed by 5 bases and V by 5 bases; bases with no gene match: 5. The CDR3 bases are TGTGCCAGCAGTCCCGGGACAGTTTATGGCTACACCTTC. It translates to CASSPGTVYGYTF.

This chain joins TRBV28 and TRBJ2-1, with a weak D call TRBD1 (7 bases). Between the trimmed V and J ends, which lost 6 bases and 7 bases, there was a span of 13 bases. Germline-derived CDR1 and CDR2 are MDHEN and SYDVKM. The CDR3 totals 13 residues. CDR3 sequence reads: CASRPQGGNEQFF. CDR3 in DNA: TGTGCCAGCAGGCCCCAGGGGGGAAATGAGCAGTTCTTC.

This rearrangement joins TRBV7-6 to TRBJ2-1; 7 nucleotides align to TRBD2. This CDR3 contains 16 residues. J gave up 5 bases and V 3 bases, and 10 bases lay outside the gene matches. Germline V gives CDR1 SGHVS, CDR2 FNYEAQ. CDR3 in DNA: TGTGCCAGCAGCTTCTGGGGGAGGGCAAAAAACAATGAGCAGTTCTTC. It specifies CASSFWGRAKNNEQFF. The entire variable domain, with the rest obtained from reference TRBV7-6 and TRBJ2-1, is as follows: GAGVSQSPRYKVTKRGQDVALRCDPISGHVSLYWYRQALGQGPEFLTYFNYEAQQDKSGLPNDRFSAERPEGSISTLTIQRTEQRDSAMYRCASSFWGRAKNNEQFFGPGTRLTVL.

The V and J genes are TRBV6-5 and TRBJ2-7, with 7 positions matching TRBD1. CDR3 size: 14 residues. V shed 6 bases, J shed 5 bases, and the junction held 10 bases outside the gene matches. CDR1 and CDR2 (germline): MNHEY, SVGAGI. CDR3 bases: TGTGCCAGCAGCACTCCCGGGACAGTTAACGAGCAGTACTTC. Residues: CASSTPGTVNEQYF.

This clone was seen more than once but under ten times. The gene calls are TRBV2 and TRBJ2-7; TRBD1 aligns across 9 bases. CDR1 and CDR2 from the germline V gene are SNHLY and FYNNEI. The CDR3 is 13 residues long. V shed 7 bases, J shed 6 bases, and the junction held 7 bases outside the gene matches. CDR3 bases: TGTGCCAGCACTGAGGACAGGGGTGGCGAGCAGTACTTC. This codes for CASTEDRGGEQYF.

There are a few counts of this clone. As DNA, the CDR3 is TGTGCCAGCAATAACCAGGACAGCTTGGGAGCTTTCTTT. This sequence encodes CASNNQDSLGAFF. The chain combines TRBV28 with TRBJ1-1; tentatively, D is TRBD1 (6 bases). Germline values: CDR1 MDHEN, CDR2 SYDVKM. The CDR3 consists of 13 residues. Trimming removed 7 bases at V and 10 bases at J, with 19 bases between.

This chain connects TRBV7-6 to TRBJ2-7; no reliable D call. Trimming took off 5 bases at V and 8 bases at J, with 10 bases between the two ends. The CDR3 loop spans 11 amino acids. Germline-derived CDR1 and CDR2 are SGHVS and FNYEAQ. Here the CDR3 reads CASSLERKQYF. CDR3 sequence (DNA): TGTGCCAGCAGCCTTGAGCGCAAGCAGTACTTC.

The chain links TRBV28 to TRBJ1-2, with a weak D call TRBD1 (6 bases). Germline CDR1 reads MDHEN; CDR2 reads SYDVKM. The CDR3 is 15 residues long. Trimming took off 5 bases at V and 6 bases at J, with 19 bases between the two ends. The chain's CDR3 is CASSPPRGLRDGYTF. CDR3 DNA: TGTGCCAGCAGTCCCCCCCGGGGGCTAAGGGATGGCTACACCTTC.

The J gene is TRBJ1-2, the V gene TRBV5-8; TRBD1 might be the D (6 bases). V was shortened by 4 bases and J by 3 bases, with 10 bases between the two germline ends. CDR3 length: 13 amino acids. CDR1 SGHTS and CDR2 YDEGEE come from the germline V gene. CDR3 region: CASSNRVDYGYTF. The CDR3 bases are TGTGCCAGCAGCAACAGGGTGGACTATGGCTACACCTTC.

This chain uses TRBV7-9 with TRBJ2-7, with D maybe TRBD2 (7 bases). The V end was cut by 1 base, the J end by 6 bases, with 16 bases between. This CDR3 has 15 amino acids. Germline assignment: CDR1 SEHNR and CDR2 FQNEAQ (reference sequence). DNA of the CDR3: TGTGCCAGCAGCTTAGGCCGGACTAGGGGGTTCGAGCAGTACTTC. Translated: CASSLGRTRGFEQYF.

The chain combines TRBV7-9 with TRBJ2-5, with D tentatively TRBD1 (5 bases). V was trimmed by 7 bases and J by 3 bases, leaving 12 bases between them. This CDR3 region has 13 residues. CDR1 and CDR2 (germline): SEHNR, FQNEAQ (reference sequence). The DNA for the CDR3 is TGTGCCAGCACCCGATCAGGGAAAGAGACCCAGTACTTC. This sequence encodes CASTRSGKETQYF.

The chain carries TRBV2 and TRBJ2-3; D may be TRBD1 or TRBD2 (6 bases each). Trimming cost V 7 bases and J 4 bases, with 12 bases left between them. CDR1 is SNHLY, CDR2 FYNNEI, per germline. The CDR3 runs to 13 residues. This CDR3 reads CASNLRGADTQYF. CDR3 sequence (DNA): TGTGCCAGCAATTTGAGGGGGGCAGATACGCAGTATTTT.

The chain has TRBV4-1 and TRBJ2-1; 7 nucleotides match TRBD1. This CDR3 spans 15 amino acids. The J segment lost 0 bases and the V segment lost 2 bases, leaving 1 base of the junction unmatched. The V gene's germline CDR1 is MGHRA and CDR2 YSYEKL. The CDR3 coding sequence is TGCGCCAGCAGCCAATGGGACAGCTCCTACAATGAGCAGTTCTTC. Its translation: CASSQWDSSYNEQFF.

J is TRBJ2-1 and V is TRBV7-8, with D perhaps TRBD1 (5 bases). Germline V gene sequence: CDR1 SGHVS, CDR2 FQNEAQ. V was pared by 5 bases and J by 2 bases, with 10 bases between. The CDR3 spans 14 residues. The CDR3 region has the DNA TGTGCCAGCAGCGGCAGGGTTACCTACAATGAGCAGTTCTTC. This sequence encodes CASSGRVTYNEQFF.

A note on this clone: The sample contains more than one DNA sequence encoding this CDR3. The rearrangement uses TRBV6-1 and TRBJ2-7; D is ambiguous. The CDR3 spans 14 residues. V lost 5 bases and J 2 bases, leaving 13 bases between the germline ends. Germline values: CDR1 MNHNS, CDR2 SASEGT. The CDR3 loop reads CASSRRTGTYEQYF. The CDR3 bases are TGTGCCAGCAGTCGGCGTACTGGAACCTACGAGCAGTACTTC.

The chain has TRBV7-2 and TRBJ2-3; 9 nucleotides agree with TRBD1. This CDR3 is built from 16 residues. After removal of 5 bases from V and 5 bases from J, the junction contained 11 bases not matched to a gene. Germline values: CDR1 SGHTA, CDR2 FQGNSA. This chain's CDR3 is CASSRYRGQGRDTQYF. CDR3 DNA sequence: TGTGCCAGCAGCCGATACCGGGGACAGGGTCGAGATACGCAGTATTTT.

The rearrangement links TRBV5-1 to TRBJ2-3; TRBD2 aligns across 7 bases. Germline CDR1 and CDR2: SGHRS and YFSETQ. V lost 7 bases and J lost 0; bases outside the gene matches: 8. CDR3 length: 15 residues. Written as DNA, the CDR3 is TGCGCCAGCGCCCCTGGGAGGGCTAGCACAGATACGCAGTATTTT. Translated, it gives CASAPGRASTDTQYF.

This sequence joins TRBV28 and TRBJ2-7; TRBD1 or TRBD2 may be the D gene (5 bases each). V lost 7 bases and J 6 bases, leaving 16 bases between the germline ends. Germline CDR1 MDHEN, CDR2 SYDVKM. CDR3 length equals 13 residues. The CDR3 loop reads CASISSGQREQYF. As DNA, the CDR3 is TGTGCCAGCATCTCCTCGGGGCAGCGCGAGCAGTACTTC.

V usage is TRBV7-2 and J usage is TRBJ1-4; D is ambiguous. V lost 5 bases to trimming and J lost 13 bases, with 14 bases between them. This CDR3 has 12 residues. Looked up from germline, CDR1 is SGHTA and CDR2 is FQGNSA. DNA for the CDR3: TGTGCCAGCAGCCCGAGGTCGGGGAGACTGTTTTTT. Translating it yields CASSPRSGRLFF.

J is TRBJ1-6 and V is TRBV28, with no clear D. This CDR3 has 12 amino acids. Trimming took off 6 bases at V and 10 bases at J, with 10 bases between the two ends. Germline CDR1 reads MDHEN; CDR2 reads SYDVKM. CDR3 coding DNA: TGTGCCAGCAGCCCCCCCGGGTCACCCCTCCACTTT. Encoded protein: CASSPPGSPLHF.

The chain employs TRBV16 and TRBJ1-5; possibly TRBD1 for D (5 bases). The CDR3 has 16 amino acids. CDR1 and CDR2 from the germline V gene are KGHSY and FQNENV. Deletions cut 3 bases from V and 7 bases from J, with 19 bases between. CDR3 nucleotide sequence: TGTGCCAGCAGCCATTCCGGGACCCCGGCGGGGCAGCCCCAGCATTTT. This sequence encodes CASSHSGTPAGQPQHF.

The rearrangement uses TRBV7-8 and TRBJ2-7, with D perhaps matching TRBD2 (6 bases). The CDR3 is 14 amino acids. V was shortened by 10 bases and J by 2 bases, with 18 bases between the two germline ends. Germline V gene sequence: CDR1 SGHVS, CDR2 FQNEAQ. CDR3 sequence: CATAVSGLTYEQYF. CDR3 DNA: TGTGCCACCGCGGTAAGCGGGCTGACCTACGAGCAGTACTTC. The whole variable domain, filled in from reference TRBV7-8 and TRBJ2-7, reads GAGVSQSPRYKVAKRGQDVALRCDPISGHVSLFWYQQALGQGPEFLTYFQNEAQLDKSGLPSDRFFAERPEGSVSTLKIQRTQQEDSAVYLCATAVSGLTYEQYFGPGTRLTVT.